This is a list of T cell receptor beta chains from one sample in a study of spatial heterogeneity in lung cancer. MiXCR, applied by TCRdb to the 5' RACE reads, yields one record per CDR3 protein. The sample consists of roughly 120,000 distinct CDR3 sequences, roughly an eighth of them appearing once. The specimen was PBMCs, collected at follow-up. The origin of the receptors is a male donor with early-stage non-small cell lung cancer. CDR3s include the opening cysteine and the closing phenylalanine or tryptophan.

V	J	CDR3
TRBV5-5	TRBJ2-2	CASSRGQANTGELFF
TRBV20-1	TRBJ2-3	CSASRTDTDTQYF
TRBV19	TRBJ2-3	CASSLPSGAGTDTQYF
TRBV20-1	TRBJ2-6	CSAAGGGSSGANVLTF
TRBV13	TRBJ2-7	CASSLVGTEAYEQYF
TRBV5-1	TRBJ2-7	CASSLGGGTYEQYF
TRBV5-1	TRBJ2-7	CASSEGRNEQYF
TRBV27	TRBJ2-7	CASTTGFGEQYF
TRBV20-1	TRBJ1-2	CSVLLRGTF
TRBV10-3	TRBJ2-1	CAISGAGGTYNEQFF
TRBV27	TRBJ2-1	CASSLDRGGEQFF
TRBV2	TRBJ2-7	CASRIGGEQYF
TRBV7-6	TRBJ1-3	CASSLAGTGNTIYF
TRBV2	TRBJ2-5	CASSLGLVGSQETQYF
TRBV4-1	TRBJ1-3	CASSQDKGQGISGNTIYF
TRBV7-2	TRBJ1-1	CASSSRKGANTEAFF
TRBV24-1	TRBJ2-7	CATSDGASYEQYF
TRBV10-3	TRBJ2-1	CAILEEGGARYNEQFF
TRBV10-3	TRBJ1-1	CAISGRGGTEAFF
TRBV20-1	TRBJ2-7	CSARWDREGLYEQYF
TRBV4-1	TRBJ2-1	CASSQIGQGVQNEQFF
TRBV7-9	TRBJ1-1	CASSSDILTNTEAFF
TRBV10-3	TRBJ2-3	CAISESQAGGHTQYF